The source of this T cell receptor (beta chain) is a study of blood T cell repertoires in COVID-19. V was clipped by 2 bases and J by 9 bases, with 14 bases between them. Germline CDR1 MNHEY, CDR2 SVGAGI. The CDR3 is made up of 14 amino acids. This table comes from immunoSEQ multiplex PCR, and its TCRdb copy is limited to in-frame clones, with some not included. Of more than 150,000 clones in the sample, around 89% are singletons; the top ten hold roughly 0.56%. The sample was peripheral blood. The chain recombines TRBV6-5 with TRBJ2-1, with D possibly being TRBD2 (5 bases). This TCR was recovered from a middle-aged man with acute or convalescent COVID-19. DNA for the CDR3: TGTGCCAGCAGTTACGAGAGGCTAGCTGGTGAGCAGTTCTTC. Encoded protein: CASSYERLAGEQFF.